A selection of T cell receptor beta chains follows, all from one sample in a study of cytomegalovirus exposure and HLA in healthy donors. Clones were sequenced by immunoSEQ multiplex PCR, and TCRdb holds only the in-frame ones, with some missing. The data contain some 150,000 clones, roughly 85% of them singletons. The sequenced sample consisted of PBMCs. Receptor source: a man aged 35-49 years in good health and CMV-seronegative. CDR3s include the opening cysteine and the closing phenylalanine or tryptophan. Each record gives: J gene, D gene, clone size, CDR3 length, V gene, CDR3 DNA, CDR3 protein. A D gene is named only where the DNA matches it firmly. A row's size may be missing; if present it is once, few, many or a size class.

j_call: TRBJ2-2
d_call: TRBD1
clone_size: .
cdr3_length: 15
v_call: TRBV18
cdr3_nt: TGTGCCAGCTCAGGGGGACAGGAGGCCACCGGGGAGCTGTTTTTT
cdr3_aa: CASSGGQEATGELFF

j_call: TRBJ2-3
d_call: TRBD1
clone_size: few
cdr3_length: 15
v_call: TRBV6-5
cdr3_nt: TGTGCCAGCAGGGCCCCGGGACAGGGCGCAGATACGCAGTATTTT
cdr3_aa: CASRAPGQGADTQYF

j_call: TRBJ2-1
d_call: .
clone_size: once
cdr3_length: 14
v_call: TRBV5-1
cdr3_nt: TGCGCCACCCACACGGGGGAGGCCTACAATGAGCAGTTCTTC
cdr3_aa: CATHTGEAYNEQFF

j_call: TRBJ2-3
d_call: .
clone_size: .
cdr3_length: 12
v_call: TRBV28
cdr3_nt: TGTGCCAGCAGTCAACCGGGGGATACGCAGTATTTT
cdr3_aa: CASSQPGDTQYF

j_call: TRBJ2-7
d_call: TRBD1
clone_size: .
cdr3_length: 14
v_call: TRBV29-1
cdr3_nt: TGCAGCGTTGCCACCGGGACAGGAGGATACGAGCAGTACTTC
cdr3_aa: CSVATGTGGYEQYF

j_call: TRBJ2-1
d_call: TRBD2
clone_size: .
cdr3_length: 15
v_call: TRBV7-9
cdr3_nt: TGTGCCAGCAGGATAGCGGGGAGCTCCTACAATGAGCAGTTCTTC
cdr3_aa: CASRIAGSSYNEQFF

j_call: TRBJ2-7
d_call: TRBD1
clone_size: .
cdr3_length: 13
v_call: TRBV29-1
cdr3_nt: TGCAGCGTCAAGCGAGGGACAGGGGACGAGCAGTACTTC
cdr3_aa: CSVKRGTGDEQYF

j_call: TRBJ2-2
d_call: TRBD1
clone_size: once
cdr3_length: 15
v_call: TRBV5-1
cdr3_nt: TGCGCCAGCAGCCCGCGGACAGGCAAAACCGGGGAGCTGTTTTTT
cdr3_aa: CASSPRTGKTGELFF

j_call: TRBJ1-3
d_call: TRBD1
clone_size: .
cdr3_length: 15
v_call: TRBV10-3
cdr3_nt: TGTGCCATCAACGGACAGGGCTTCTCTGGAAACACCATATATTTT
cdr3_aa: CAINGQGFSGNTIYF

j_call: TRBJ2-1
d_call: TRBD1
clone_size: .
cdr3_length: 16
v_call: TRBV7-9
cdr3_nt: TGTTCCAGCAGCTTAATGGGGACAGCGACCATCAATGAGCAGTTCTTC
cdr3_aa: CSSSLMGTATINEQFF

j_call: TRBJ1-1
d_call: .
clone_size: .
cdr3_length: 13
v_call: TRBV6-4
cdr3_nt: TGTGCCAGCAGTCAAGGGGTGAACACTGAAGCTTTCTTT
cdr3_aa: CASSQGVNTEAFF

j_call: TRBJ2-3
d_call: .
clone_size: once
cdr3_length: 14
v_call: TRBV4-3
cdr3_nt: TGCGCCAGCAGCCAAGAGAGGGCGACAGATACGCAGTATTTT
cdr3_aa: CASSQERATDTQYF

j_call: TRBJ2-7
d_call: .
clone_size: .
cdr3_length: 14
v_call: TRBV15
cdr3_nt: TGTGCCACCAGCAGAACTACAGGGTATGGCGAGCAGTACTTC
cdr3_aa: CATSRTTGYGEQYF

j_call: TRBJ2-1
d_call: TRBD1
clone_size: .
cdr3_length: 17
v_call: TRBV7-6
cdr3_nt: TGTGCCAGCAGCTTAGGAGACAGGGGGTCCTATTACAATGAGCAGTTCTTC
cdr3_aa: CASSLGDRGSYYNEQFF

j_call: TRBJ2-3
d_call: .
clone_size: .
cdr3_length: 12
v_call: TRBV19
cdr3_nt: TGTGCCAGTAGTACGAGCACAGATACGCAGTATTTT
cdr3_aa: CASSTSTDTQYF

j_call: TRBJ1-4
d_call: .
clone_size: .
cdr3_length: 15
v_call: TRBV6-5
cdr3_nt: TGTGCCAGCAGTTACTCCCAGGGGCTTAATGAAAAACTGTTTTTT
cdr3_aa: CASSYSQGLNEKLFF

j_call: TRBJ1-6
d_call: .
clone_size: .
cdr3_length: 13
v_call: TRBV14
cdr3_nt: TGTGCCAGCAGCCAAGTCTTGAATTCACCCCTCCACTTT
cdr3_aa: CASSQVLNSPLHF

j_call: TRBJ1-2
d_call: .
clone_size: .
cdr3_length: 14
v_call: TRBV6-4
cdr3_nt: TGTGCCAGCAGTGATTCGCCCGGGGAAAATGGCTACACCTTC
cdr3_aa: CASSDSPGENGYTF

j_call: TRBJ2-5
d_call: .
clone_size: .
cdr3_length: 14
v_call: TRBV27
cdr3_nt: TGTGCCAGCAGTAGCGACAGGTACCAAGAGACCCAGTACTTC
cdr3_aa: CASSSDRYQETQYF

j_call: TRBJ2-1
d_call: .
clone_size: .
cdr3_length: 13
v_call: TRBV2
cdr3_nt: TGTGCCAGCAGCACCGGACTCCCGAATGAGCAGTTCTTC
cdr3_aa: CASSTGLPNEQFF

j_call: TRBJ2-7
d_call: .
clone_size: .
cdr3_length: 15
v_call: TRBV18
cdr3_nt: TGTGCCAGCTCACCTAATGACAGGATGGAATACGAGCAGTACTTC
cdr3_aa: CASSPNDRMEYEQYF

j_call: TRBJ2-3
d_call: .
clone_size: .
cdr3_length: 17
v_call: TRBV4-3
cdr3_nt: TGCGCCAGCAGCCAAGAGTACACAAGGGGTAACACAGATACGCAGTATTTT
cdr3_aa: CASSQEYTRGNTDTQYF

j_call: TRBJ2-6
d_call: TRBD2
clone_size: .
cdr3_length: 20
v_call: TRBV5-1
cdr3_nt: TGCGCCAGCAGCTCCTATCTTTGGCGGGGGGGCGTCGCCGGGGCCAACGTCCTGACTTTC
cdr3_aa: CASSSYLWRGGVAGANVLTF

j_call: TRBJ1-2
d_call: TRBD1
clone_size: .
cdr3_length: 12
v_call: TRBV29-1
cdr3_nt: TGCAGCGTTGAGGGACAGGGGTCTGGCTACACCTTC
cdr3_aa: CSVEGQGSGYTF

j_call: TRBJ2-3
d_call: TRBD1
clone_size: .
cdr3_length: 17
v_call: TRBV14
cdr3_nt: TGTGCCAGCAGCCAGACCATACGGGACAGGGGGACAGATACGCAGTATTTT
cdr3_aa: CASSQTIRDRGTDTQYF

j_call: TRBJ2-7
d_call: .
clone_size: .
cdr3_length: 13
v_call: TRBV5-1
cdr3_nt: TGCGCCAGCACATGGACAGAGGGGTACGAGCAGTACTTC
cdr3_aa: CASTWTEGYEQYF

j_call: TRBJ1-2
d_call: .
clone_size: once
cdr3_length: 15
v_call: TRBV18
cdr3_nt: TGTGCCAGCTCACCACTCAGACAGGCTGACTATGGCTACACCTTC
cdr3_aa: CASSPLRQADYGYTF

j_call: TRBJ2-2
d_call: .
clone_size: .
cdr3_length: 13
v_call: TRBV2
cdr3_nt: TGTGCCAGCAGGGGCCTCAACACCGGGGAGCTGTTTTTT
cdr3_aa: CASRGLNTGELFF

j_call: TRBJ2-7
d_call: .
clone_size: .
cdr3_length: 14
v_call: TRBV27
cdr3_nt: TGTGCCAGCAGCCCTCGACTAGTGTCCTACGAGCAGTACTTC
cdr3_aa: CASSPRLVSYEQYF

j_call: TRBJ2-1
d_call: TRBD2
clone_size: .
cdr3_length: 15
v_call: TRBV7-2
cdr3_nt: TGTGCCAGCAGCTTAGCCCATAAGGGAGGGAATGAGCAGTTCTTC
cdr3_aa: CASSLAHKGGNEQFF

j_call: TRBJ2-1
d_call: TRBD1
clone_size: .
cdr3_length: 15
v_call: TRBV10-2
cdr3_nt: TGCGCCAGCAGTGACCCGGGACAGGGTAGTAATGAGCAGTTCTTC
cdr3_aa: CASSDPGQGSNEQFF

j_call: TRBJ2-1
d_call: TRBD2
clone_size: .
cdr3_length: 16
v_call: TRBV9
cdr3_nt: TGTGCCAGCAGCGTAGATTTAGCGGGGGGGTACAATGAGCAGTTCTTC
cdr3_aa: CASSVDLAGGYNEQFF

j_call: TRBJ1-1
d_call: .
clone_size: .
cdr3_length: 16
v_call: TRBV9
cdr3_nt: TGTGCCAGCAGCTCTCGGACAGCAGGAGACTCCCCTGAAGCTTTCTTT
cdr3_aa: CASSSRTAGDSPEAFF

j_call: TRBJ2-1
d_call: TRBD1
clone_size: .
cdr3_length: 15
v_call: TRBV28
cdr3_nt: TGTGCCAGCTCCCCTCGAGACAGGGAGATTAATGAGCAGTTCTTC
cdr3_aa: CASSPRDREINEQFF

j_call: TRBJ1-4
d_call: TRBD1
clone_size: .
cdr3_length: 15
v_call: TRBV9
cdr3_nt: TGTGCCAGCAGCGTAGGCCCGACAGGGGGGGAAAAACTGTTTTTT
cdr3_aa: CASSVGPTGGEKLFF

j_call: TRBJ2-5
d_call: .
clone_size: .
cdr3_length: 12
v_call: TRBV23-1
cdr3_nt: TGCGCCAGCAGTCAATCGCGGGAGACCCAGTACTTC
cdr3_aa: CASSQSRETQYF

j_call: TRBJ2-1
d_call: .
clone_size: .
cdr3_length: 12
v_call: TRBV7-9
cdr3_nt: TGTTCCAGCAGCTTAGGGGCCGAGAAGCAGTTCTTC
cdr3_aa: CSSSLGAEKQFF

j_call: TRBJ2-6
d_call: .
clone_size: .
cdr3_length: 17
v_call: TRBV29-1
cdr3_nt: TGCAGCGTTGAAGAAGCCAACTCCCCATCTGGGGCCAACGTCCTGACTTTC
cdr3_aa: CSVEEANSPSGANVLTF

j_call: TRBJ1-2
d_call: TRBD1
clone_size: .
cdr3_length: 15
v_call: TRBV28
cdr3_nt: TGTGCCAGCAGCGGGACAGGGATTCTCAACTATGGCTACACCTTC
cdr3_aa: CASSGTGILNYGYTF

j_call: TRBJ2-5
d_call: .
clone_size: .
cdr3_length: 14
v_call: TRBV7-8
cdr3_nt: TGTGCCAGCAGCCCCAGGACATCAGGAGAGACCCAGTACTTC
cdr3_aa: CASSPRTSGETQYF

j_call: TRBJ2-3
d_call: .
clone_size: .
cdr3_length: 15
v_call: TRBV7-2
cdr3_nt: TGTGCCAGCAGCCACCAGGCTAGCACGACGGATACGCAGTATTTT
cdr3_aa: CASSHQASTTDTQYF

j_call: TRBJ2-5
d_call: TRBD2
clone_size: .
cdr3_length: 15
v_call: TRBV25-1
cdr3_nt: TGTGCCAGCAGTGAATTGGGCATTAGCGGGGAAGAGCAGTACTTC
cdr3_aa: CASSELGISGEEQYF

j_call: TRBJ2-1
d_call: .
clone_size: once
cdr3_length: 15
v_call: TRBV11-3
cdr3_nt: TGTGCCAGCAGCTTTAACAGAAGGTTCGGCAATGAGCAGTTCTTC
cdr3_aa: CASSFNRRFGNEQFF

j_call: TRBJ2-5
d_call: TRBD1
clone_size: .
cdr3_length: 14
v_call: TRBV11-1
cdr3_nt: TGTGCCAGCAGCTACAGGGGGACTGAAGAGACCCAGTACTTC
cdr3_aa: CASSYRGTEETQYF

j_call: TRBJ2-3
d_call: TRBD2
clone_size: .
cdr3_length: 14
v_call: TRBV7-2
cdr3_nt: TGTGCCAGCAGCTTAGCGGGGGGGTTAGATACGCAGTATTTT
cdr3_aa: CASSLAGGLDTQYF

j_call: TRBJ1-1
d_call: .
clone_size: .
cdr3_length: 11
v_call: TRBV6-5
cdr3_nt: TGTGCCAGCGTGGGGAGCACTGAAGCTTTCTTT
cdr3_aa: CASVGSTEAFF

j_call: TRBJ1-1
d_call: .
clone_size: .
cdr3_length: 15
v_call: TRBV4-1
cdr3_nt: TGCGCCAGCAGCCAAGTTCCGGGAATGAACACTGAAGCTTTCTTT
cdr3_aa: CASSQVPGMNTEAFF

j_call: TRBJ1-2
d_call: .
clone_size: few
cdr3_length: 14
v_call: TRBV6-1
cdr3_nt: TGTGCCAGCAGTGAAAGCGGGCAGAGCTATGGCTACACCTTC
cdr3_aa: CASSESGQSYGYTF

j_call: TRBJ2-5
d_call: TRBD2
clone_size: .
cdr3_length: 15
v_call: TRBV6-5
cdr3_nt: TGTGCCAGCAGTTGGAGCGGGCGGGAGGGAGAGACCCAGTACTTC
cdr3_aa: CASSWSGREGETQYF

j_call: TRBJ2-7
d_call: .
clone_size: .
cdr3_length: 14
v_call: TRBV6-6
cdr3_nt: TGTGCCAGCAGTTACTCGACAAGGGGCCCCGAGCAGTACTTC
cdr3_aa: CASSYSTRGPEQYF

j_call: TRBJ1-4
d_call: TRBD1
clone_size: .
cdr3_length: 15
v_call: TRBV6-5
cdr3_nt: TGTGCCAGCAGTAACACAGGGGGTTCGGATGAAAAACTGTTTTTT
cdr3_aa: CASSNTGGSDEKLFF